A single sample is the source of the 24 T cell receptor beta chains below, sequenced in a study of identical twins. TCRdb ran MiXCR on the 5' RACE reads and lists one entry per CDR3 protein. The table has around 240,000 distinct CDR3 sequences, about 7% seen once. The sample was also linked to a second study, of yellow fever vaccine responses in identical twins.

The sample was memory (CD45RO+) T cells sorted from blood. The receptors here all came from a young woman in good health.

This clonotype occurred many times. CDR3 nucleotide sequence: TGCGCCAGCAGCCCCAACCTTTACTACGAGCAGTACTTC. Residues: CASSPNLYYEQYF. This chain joins TRBV4-1 and TRBJ2-7; D not resolved. Germline assignment: CDR1 MGHRA and CDR2 YSYEKL. V was clipped by 4 bases and J by 3 bases, with 10 bases between them. The CDR3 length is 13 residues.

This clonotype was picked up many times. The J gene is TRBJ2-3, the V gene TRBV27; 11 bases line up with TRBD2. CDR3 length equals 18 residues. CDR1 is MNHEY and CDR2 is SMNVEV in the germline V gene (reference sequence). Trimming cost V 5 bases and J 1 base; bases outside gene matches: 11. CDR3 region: CASSATSGRLTRTDTQYF. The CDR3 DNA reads TGTGCCAGCAGTGCCACTAGCGGGAGACTAACACGCACAGATACGCAGTATTTT.

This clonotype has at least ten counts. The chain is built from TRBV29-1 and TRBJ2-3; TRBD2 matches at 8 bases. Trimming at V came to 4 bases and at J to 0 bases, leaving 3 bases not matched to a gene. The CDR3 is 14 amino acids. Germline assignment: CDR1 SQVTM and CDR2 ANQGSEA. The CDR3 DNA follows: TGCAGCGTTGTCACTAGCGGAAGCACAGATACGCAGTATTTT. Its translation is CSVVTSGSTDTQYF.

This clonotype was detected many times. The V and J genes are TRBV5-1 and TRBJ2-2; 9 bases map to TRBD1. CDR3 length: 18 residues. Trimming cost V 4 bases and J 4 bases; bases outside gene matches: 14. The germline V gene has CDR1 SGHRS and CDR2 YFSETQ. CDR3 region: CASSRTGTGIWSTGELFF. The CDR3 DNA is TGCGCCAGCAGCCGCACCGGGACAGGGATTTGGAGCACCGGGGAGCTGTTTTTT. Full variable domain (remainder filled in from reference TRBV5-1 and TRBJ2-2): KAGVTQTPRYLIKTRGQQVTLSCSPISGHRSVSWYQQTPGQGLQFLFEYFSETQRNKGNFPGRFSGRQFSNSRSEMNVSTLELGDSALYLCASSRTGTGIWSTGELFFGEGSRLTVL.

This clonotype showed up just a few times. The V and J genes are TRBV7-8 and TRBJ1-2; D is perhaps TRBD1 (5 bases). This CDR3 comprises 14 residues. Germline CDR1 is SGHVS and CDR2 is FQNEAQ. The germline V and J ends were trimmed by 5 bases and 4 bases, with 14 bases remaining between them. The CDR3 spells CASSPGWGPYGYTF. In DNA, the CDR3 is TGTGCCAGCAGCCCCGGCTGGGGACCCTATGGCTACACCTTC.

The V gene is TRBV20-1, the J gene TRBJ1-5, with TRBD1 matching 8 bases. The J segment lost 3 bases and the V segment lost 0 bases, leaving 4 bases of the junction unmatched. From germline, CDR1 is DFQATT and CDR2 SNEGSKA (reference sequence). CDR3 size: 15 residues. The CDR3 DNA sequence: TGCAGTGCTAGAGATTGGGGACAGGTCAATCAGCCCCAGCATTTT. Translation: CSARDWGQVNQPQHF.

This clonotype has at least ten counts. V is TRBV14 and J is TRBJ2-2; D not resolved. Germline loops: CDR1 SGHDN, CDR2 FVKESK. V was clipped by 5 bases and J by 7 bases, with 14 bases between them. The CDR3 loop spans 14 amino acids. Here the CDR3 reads CASSASRPIGELFF. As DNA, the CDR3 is TGTGCCAGCAGCGCGAGTCGACCAATCGGGGAGCTGTTTTTT. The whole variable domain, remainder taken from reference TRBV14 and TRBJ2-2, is EAGVTQFPSHSVIEKGQTVTLRCDPISGHDNLYWYRRVMGKEIKFLLHFVKESKQDESGMPNNRFLAERTGGTYSTLKVQPAELEDSGVYFCASSASRPIGELFFGEGSRLTVL.

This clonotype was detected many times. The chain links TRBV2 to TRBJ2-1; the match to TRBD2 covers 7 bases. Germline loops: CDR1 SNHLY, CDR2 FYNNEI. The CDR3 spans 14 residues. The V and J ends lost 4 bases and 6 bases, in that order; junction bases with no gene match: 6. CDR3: CASSAGGPPNEQFF. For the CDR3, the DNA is TGTGCCAGCAGTGCGGGAGGTCCCCCCAATGAGCAGTTCTTC.

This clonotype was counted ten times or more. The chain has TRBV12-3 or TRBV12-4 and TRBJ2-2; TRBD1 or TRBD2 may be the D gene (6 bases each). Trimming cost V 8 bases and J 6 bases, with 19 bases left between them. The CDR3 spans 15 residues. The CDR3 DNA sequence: TGTGCCAGCGCCGTCGGGGGCAGGGAGGCCGGGGAGCTGTTTTTT. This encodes CASAVGGREAGELFF.

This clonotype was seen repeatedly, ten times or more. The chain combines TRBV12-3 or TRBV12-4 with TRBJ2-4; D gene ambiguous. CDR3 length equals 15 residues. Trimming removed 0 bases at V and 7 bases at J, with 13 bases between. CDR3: CASSLARPQVNIQYF. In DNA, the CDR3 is TGTGCCAGCAGTTTAGCCCGCCCCCAGGTGAACATTCAGTACTTC.

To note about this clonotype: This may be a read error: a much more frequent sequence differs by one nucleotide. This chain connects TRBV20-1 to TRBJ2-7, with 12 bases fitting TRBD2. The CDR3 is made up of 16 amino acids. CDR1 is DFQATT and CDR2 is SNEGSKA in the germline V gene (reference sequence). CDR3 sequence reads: CCARDPGLAGYSEQYF. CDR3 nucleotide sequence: TGCTGTGCTAGAGATCCTGGACTAGCGGGATACTCCGAGCAGTACTTC.

The CDR3 region is CSAIAGGVTDTQYF. In DNA, the CDR3 is TGCAGTGCTATAGCGGGAGGGGTGACAGATACGCAGTATTTT. The chain couples TRBV20-1 to TRBJ2-3, with TRBD2 matching over 11 bases. V shed 4 bases and J 3 bases; nucleotides not matched to a gene: 3. CDR1 DFQATT and CDR2 SNEGSKA come from the germline V gene (reference sequence). CDR3 size: 14 residues.

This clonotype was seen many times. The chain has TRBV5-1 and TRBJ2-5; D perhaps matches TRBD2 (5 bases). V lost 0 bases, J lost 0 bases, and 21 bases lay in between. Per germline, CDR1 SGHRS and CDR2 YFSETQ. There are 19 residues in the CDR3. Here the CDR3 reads CASSLAEGIAQWYQETQYF. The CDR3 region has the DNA TGCGCCAGCAGCTTGGCCGAGGGAATCGCCCAATGGTACCAAGAGACCCAGTACTTC.

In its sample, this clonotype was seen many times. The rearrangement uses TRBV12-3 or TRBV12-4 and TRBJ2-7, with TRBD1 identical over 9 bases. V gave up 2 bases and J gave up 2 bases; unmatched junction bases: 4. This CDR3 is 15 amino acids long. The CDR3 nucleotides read TGTGCCAGCAGTTTAAAACAGGGGGCTGCCTACGAGCAGTACGTC. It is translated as CASSLKQGAAYEQYV.

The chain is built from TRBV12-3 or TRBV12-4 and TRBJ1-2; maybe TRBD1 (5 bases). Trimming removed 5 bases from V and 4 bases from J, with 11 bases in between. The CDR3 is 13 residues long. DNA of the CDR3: TGTGCCAGCAGTCGTGACAGAATCTATGGCTACACCTTC. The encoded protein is CASSRDRIYGYTF.

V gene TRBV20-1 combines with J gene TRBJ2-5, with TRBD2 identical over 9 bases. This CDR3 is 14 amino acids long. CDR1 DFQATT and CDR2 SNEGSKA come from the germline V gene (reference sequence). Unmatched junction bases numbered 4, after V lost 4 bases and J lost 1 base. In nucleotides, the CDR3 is TGCAGTGCTACCGCGGGGGGGCTCCAAGAGACCCAGTACTTC. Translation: CSATAGGLQETQYF.

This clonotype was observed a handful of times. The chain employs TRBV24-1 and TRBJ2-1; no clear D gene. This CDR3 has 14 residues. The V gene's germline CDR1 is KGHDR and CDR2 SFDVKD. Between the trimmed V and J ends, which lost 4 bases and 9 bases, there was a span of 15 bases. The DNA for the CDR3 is TGTGCCACCAGTGAAGGACGTCGCGTTGGTGAGCAGTTCTTC. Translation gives CATSEGRRVGEQFF.

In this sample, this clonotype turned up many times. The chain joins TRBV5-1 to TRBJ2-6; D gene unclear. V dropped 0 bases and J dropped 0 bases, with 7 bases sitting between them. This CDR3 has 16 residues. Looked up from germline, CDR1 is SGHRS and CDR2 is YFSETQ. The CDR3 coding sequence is TGCGCCAGCAGCTTGGACAGATTCTCTGGGGCCAACGTCCTGACTTTC. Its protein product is CASSLDRFSGANVLTF.

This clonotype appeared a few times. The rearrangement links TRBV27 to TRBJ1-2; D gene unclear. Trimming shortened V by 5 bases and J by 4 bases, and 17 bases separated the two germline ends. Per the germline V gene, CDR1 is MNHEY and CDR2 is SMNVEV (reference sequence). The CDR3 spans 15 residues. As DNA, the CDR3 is TGTGCCAGCAGTCTGAGTTTTGGCGAGACCTATGGCTACACCTTC. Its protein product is CASSLSFGETYGYTF.

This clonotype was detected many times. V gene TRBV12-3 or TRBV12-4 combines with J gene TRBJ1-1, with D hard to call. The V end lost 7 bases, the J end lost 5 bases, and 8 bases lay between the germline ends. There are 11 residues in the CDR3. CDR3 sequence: CASTTGTEAFF. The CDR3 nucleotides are TGTGCCAGCACCACGGGAACTGAAGCTTTCTTT.

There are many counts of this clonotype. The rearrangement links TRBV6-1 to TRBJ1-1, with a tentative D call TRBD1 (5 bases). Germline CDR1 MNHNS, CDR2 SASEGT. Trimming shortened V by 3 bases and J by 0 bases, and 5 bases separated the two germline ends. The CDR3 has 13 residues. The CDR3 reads CASSETVNTEAFF. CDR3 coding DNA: TGTGCCAGCAGTGAGACAGTGAACACTGAAGCTTTCTTT.

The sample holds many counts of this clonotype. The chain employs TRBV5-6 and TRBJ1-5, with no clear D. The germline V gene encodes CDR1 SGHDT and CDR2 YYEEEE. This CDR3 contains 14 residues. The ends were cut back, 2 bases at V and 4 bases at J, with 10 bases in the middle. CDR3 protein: CASSFTGMNQPQHF. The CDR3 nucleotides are TGTGCCAGCAGCTTCACGGGGATGAATCAGCCCCAGCATTTT.

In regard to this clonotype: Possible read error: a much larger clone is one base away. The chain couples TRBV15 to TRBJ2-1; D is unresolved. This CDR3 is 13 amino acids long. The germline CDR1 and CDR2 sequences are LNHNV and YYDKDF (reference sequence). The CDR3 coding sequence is TGTACCACCAGCCTCCCCGCAAACAATGAGCAGTTCTTC. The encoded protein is CTTSLPANNEQFF.

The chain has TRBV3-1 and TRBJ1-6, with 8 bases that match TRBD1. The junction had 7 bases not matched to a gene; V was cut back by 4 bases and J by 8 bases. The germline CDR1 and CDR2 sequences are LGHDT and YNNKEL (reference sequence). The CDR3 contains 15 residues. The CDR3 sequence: CASSRRDRFYSPLHF. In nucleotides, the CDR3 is TGTGCCAGCAGCCGTCGGGACAGGTTTTATTCACCCCTCCACTTT.